This TCR beta chain was captured by sequencing in a study of T cells in Graves' hyperthyroidism and ophthalmopathy. Researchers amplified the TCR beta CDR3 regions from RNA transcripts. The HTBI primer set drove a first-round RT-PCR of the TCR CDR3. One entry per CDR3 protein, called by TCRdb with MiXCR from the multiplex PCR reads. The data hold approximately 600,000 distinct CDR3 sequences, with 20% observed a single time. Only a few counts were recorded for this clonotype. After removal of 5 bases from V and 3 bases from J, the junction contained 4 bases not matched to a gene. CDR1 SGHDT and CDR2 YYEEEE come from the germline V gene. The CDR3 extends over 13 amino acids. Clinicians diagnosed patients from clinical symptoms, serum thyroxine and TRAb, thyroid ultrasound and orbital computed tomography.

V gene TRBV5-6 combines with J gene TRBJ1-2; 7 nucleotides line up with TRBD1. Sequencing was carried out using blood. This receptor was taken from a man aged 25-45 years with Graves' ophthalmopathy. The CDR3 reads CASRSDRHYGYTF. The CDR3 DNA reads as TGTGCCAGCAGATCGGACAGGCACTATGGCTACACCTTC.